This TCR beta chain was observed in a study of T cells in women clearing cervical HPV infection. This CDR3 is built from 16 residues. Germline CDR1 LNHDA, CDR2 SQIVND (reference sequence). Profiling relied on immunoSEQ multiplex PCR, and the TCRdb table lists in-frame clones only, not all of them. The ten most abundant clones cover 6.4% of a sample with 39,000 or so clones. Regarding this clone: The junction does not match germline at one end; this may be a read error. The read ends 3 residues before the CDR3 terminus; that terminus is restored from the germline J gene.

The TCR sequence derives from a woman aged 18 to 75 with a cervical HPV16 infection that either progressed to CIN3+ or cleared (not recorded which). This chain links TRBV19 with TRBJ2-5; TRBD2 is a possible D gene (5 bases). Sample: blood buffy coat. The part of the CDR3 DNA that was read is TGTGCCAGTAGTTTAGATCTATTCAGCGGCCAAGAGACC. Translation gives CASSLDLFSGQET. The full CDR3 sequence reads CASSLDLFSGQETQYF.